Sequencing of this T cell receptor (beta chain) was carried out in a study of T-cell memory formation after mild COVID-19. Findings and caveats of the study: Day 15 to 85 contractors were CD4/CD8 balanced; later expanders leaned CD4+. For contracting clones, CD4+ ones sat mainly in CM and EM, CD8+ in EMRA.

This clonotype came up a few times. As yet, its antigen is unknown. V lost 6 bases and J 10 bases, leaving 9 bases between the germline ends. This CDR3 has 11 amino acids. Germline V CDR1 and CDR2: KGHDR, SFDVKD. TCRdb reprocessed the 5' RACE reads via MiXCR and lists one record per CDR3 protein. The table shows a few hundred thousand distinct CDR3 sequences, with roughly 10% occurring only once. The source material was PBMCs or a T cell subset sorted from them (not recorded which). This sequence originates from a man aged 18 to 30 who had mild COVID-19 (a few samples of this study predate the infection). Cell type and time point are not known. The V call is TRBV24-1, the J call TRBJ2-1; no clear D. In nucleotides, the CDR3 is TGTGCCACCAGTTTAGCCGGGGAGCAGTTCTTC. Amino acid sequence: CATSLAGEQFF.